Following are 30 T cell receptor beta chains from one sample sequenced in a study of long-term antiretroviral therapy in people with HIV. immunoSEQ v3.0 was run at survey level. Repertoires were generated with immunoSEQ multiplex PCR, while TCRdb's copy carries only in-frame clones and drops some. The sample has roughly 19,000 clones, around 92% seen once. The sequencing here drew on unsorted PBMCs, taken 4.4 years after starting antiretroviral therapy. These receptors all stem from a woman between 50 and 59 years old with HIV.

This clone was detected only once. J is TRBJ2-3 and V is TRBV9; D possibly corresponds to TRBD2 (6 bases). CDR3 length: 15 residues. The ends were cut back, 4 bases at V and 4 bases at J, with 16 bases in the middle. Germline V gene sequence: CDR1 SGDLS, CDR2 YYNGEE. CDR3 sequence (DNA): TGTGCCAGCAGCCCCCGTGCTAGCGCGGCAGATACGCAGTATTTT. Translating it yields CASSPRASAADTQYF.

V gene TRBV2 combines with J gene TRBJ1-6, with 9 bases identical to TRBD1. The ends lost 5 bases at V and 7 bases at J; junction bases unmatched: 12. CDR3 length: 17 residues. Looked up from germline, CDR1 is SNHLY and CDR2 is FYNNEI. CDR3 sequence reads: CASSRTNPGTGNSPLHF. In nucleotides, the CDR3 is TGTGCCAGCAGTCGAACAAATCCCGGGACAGGGAATTCACCCCTCCACTTT.

The chain recombines TRBV4-1 with TRBJ2-3; perhaps TRBD2 as D (6 bases). The CDR3 covers 13 residues. The V and J ends lost 6 bases and 4 bases respectively, with 11 bases between them. Germline V gene lookup returns CDR1 MGHRA and CDR2 YSYEKL. CDR3 region: CASSSGLSDTQYF. The CDR3 DNA sequence: TGCGCCAGCAGTTCGGGACTCTCAGATACGCAGTATTTT.

This clone came up once. The CDR3, as DNA: TGTGCCAGCAGCCGGAGTCCCGGGGAGCTGTTTTTT. Translation gives CASSRSPGELFF. The chain employs TRBV7-2 and TRBJ2-2; D gene unclear. V gave up 5 bases and J gave up 6 bases, with 7 bases separating them. The CDR3 sequence is 12 residues long. Germline CDR1 reads SGHTA; CDR2 reads FQGNSA.

The chain has TRBV7-9 and TRBJ2-1; 8 bases match TRBD1. V trimming: 5 bases; J trimming: 3 bases; junction bases outside the gene matches: 9. Per the germline V gene, CDR1 is SEHNR and CDR2 is FQNEAQ (reference sequence). This CDR3 is built from 16 residues. The CDR3 DNA follows: TGTGCCAGCAGCCCCGGGACAGGCGCACACTACAATGAGCAGTTCTTC. It translates to CASSPGTGAHYNEQFF. Complete variable domain (other parts from reference TRBV7-9 and TRBJ2-1): DTGVSQNPRHKITKRGQNVTFRCDPISEHNRLYWYRQTLGQGPEFLTYFQNEAQLEKSRLLSDRFSAERPKGSFSTLEIQRTEQGDSAMYLCASSPGTGAHYNEQFFGPGTRLTVL.

The rearrangement uses TRBV5-6 and TRBJ2-4, with 9 bases fitting TRBD2. The junction had 8 bases not matched to a gene; V was cut back by 4 bases and J by 0 bases. This CDR3 comprises 17 residues. Germline CDR1 is SGHDT and CDR2 is YYEEEE. This CDR3 is CASSPSLAGIAKNIQYF. In DNA, the CDR3 is TGTGCCAGCAGCCCGTCGCTAGCGGGGATAGCCAAAAACATTCAGTACTTC.

The V and J genes are TRBV5-6 and TRBJ2-7, with unresolved D. Germline V lookup: CDR1 SGHDT, CDR2 YYEEEE. The V gene lost 6 bases and the J gene lost 0 bases, with 4 bases spanning the gap. The CDR3 consists of 11 residues. The CDR3 loop is CASTSSYEQYF. CDR3 DNA: TGTGCCAGCACTAGCTCCTACGAGCAGTACTTC.

This sequence joins TRBV2 and TRBJ2-2, with D perhaps given as TRBD1 or TRBD2 (6 bases each). V lost 6 bases and J lost 0, with 14 bases in between. CDR1 and CDR2 (germline): SNHLY, FYNNEI. CDR3 size: 16 residues. This chain's CDR3 is CASRRGAGANTGELFF. As DNA, the CDR3 is TGTGCCAGCAGGAGGGGGGCAGGGGCGAACACCGGGGAGCTGTTTTTT.

V is TRBV7-2 and J is TRBJ1-6, with TRBD1 identical over 7 bases. Germline V gene lookup returns CDR1 SGHTA and CDR2 FQGNSA. V lost 5 bases to trimming and J lost 10 bases; unmatched junction nucleotides: 8. This CDR3 is 14 amino acids long. Written as DNA, the CDR3 is TGTGCCAGCAGCACCCGGGACAGAAGGTCACCCCTCCACTTT. Translated: CASSTRDRRSPLHF.

This chain links TRBV4-1 with TRBJ1-2; no definite D call. CDR1 is MGHRA and CDR2 is YSYEKL in the germline V gene. Trimming left V 3 bases short and J 3 bases short, with 8 bases between. CDR3 length: 13 amino acids. CDR3 nucleotides: TGCGCCAGCAGCCATCGTCAGGACTATGGCTACACCTTC. Its translation: CASSHRQDYGYTF.

This clone came up once. The gene calls are TRBV5-1 and TRBJ2-7; TRBD1 aligns across 8 bases. Trimming cost V 1 base and J 3 bases; bases outside gene matches: 6. This CDR3 contains 15 residues. Germline CDR1 SGHRS, CDR2 YFSETQ. The CDR3 reads CASSLFGQGDYEQYF. The CDR3 DNA follows: TGCGCCAGCAGCTTGTTTGGACAGGGAGACTACGAGCAGTACTTC.

V usage is TRBV28 and J usage is TRBJ2-1, with 9 nucleotides matching TRBD1. This CDR3 is 15 amino acids long. J gave up 5 bases and V 4 bases, and 6 bases lay outside the gene matches. Germline CDR1 and CDR2: MDHEN and SYDVKM. This CDR3 reads CASSSGQGRHNEQFF. DNA for the CDR3: TGTGCCAGCAGTTCCGGACAGGGGAGACACAATGAGCAGTTCTTC.

The rearrangement uses TRBV4-1 and TRBJ1-1; 7 nucleotides match TRBD1. The V and J ends lost 4 bases and 1 base, in that order; junction bases with no gene match: 3. There are 14 residues in the CDR3. The V gene's germline CDR1 is MGHRA and CDR2 YSYEKL. The CDR3 here is CASSPRQGNTEAFF. As DNA, the CDR3 is TGCGCCAGCAGCCCTCGACAGGGGAACACTGAAGCTTTCTTT.

This chain connects TRBV27 to TRBJ1-1; 7 positions agree with TRBD1. The V segment lost 5 bases and the J segment 1 base; nucleotides outside the gene matches: 4. The CDR3 spans 14 residues. Germline assignment: CDR1 MNHEY and CDR2 SMNVEV (reference sequence). The CDR3 protein is CASSAWTGNTEAFF. DNA of the CDR3: TGTGCCAGCAGTGCGTGGACAGGGAACACTGAAGCTTTCTTT.

The CDR3 bases are TGCGCCAGCAGCCCGAATCCAAGAGGGGGTGGGAAGGAGACCCAGTACTTC. Protein product: CASSPNPRGGGKETQYF. The chain carries TRBV4-1 and TRBJ2-5, with D possibly matching TRBD1 (6 bases). Germline CDR1 and CDR2: MGHRA and YSYEKL. V gave up 4 bases and J gave up 5 bases, with 23 bases separating them. The CDR3 loop spans 17 amino acids.

This chain joins TRBV19 and TRBJ2-7; TRBD1 agrees at 9 bases. Looked up from germline, CDR1 is LNHDA and CDR2 is SQIVND (reference sequence). There are 15 residues in the CDR3. Trimming removed 6 bases from V and 0 bases from J; junction bases left unmatched: 6. CDR3: CASRAGQGLSYEQYF. The CDR3 DNA is TGTGCCAGTAGGGCTGGACAGGGGCTCTCCTACGAGCAGTACTTC.

This chain links TRBV7-3 with TRBJ2-1, with D perhaps given as TRBD1 or TRBD2 (5 bases each). V dropped 0 bases and J dropped 6 bases, with 15 bases sitting between them. CDR3 length: 16 residues. Germline V lookup: CDR1 SGHTA, CDR2 FQGTGA. CDR3 amino acids: CASSLTRGAGGNEQFF. The CDR3 DNA sequence: TGTGCCAGCAGCTTAACCCGGGGCGCAGGAGGCAATGAGCAGTTCTTC.

This chain links TRBV29-1 with TRBJ1-2, with a tentative D call TRBD1 (6 bases). Trimming shortened V by 3 bases and J by 4 bases, and 21 bases separated the two germline ends. The CDR3 totals 16 residues. Germline CDR1 is SQVTM and CDR2 is ANQGSEA. The CDR3 region has the DNA TGCAGCGTTGAGTCATTTGGGACACCGGAGGCCTATGGCTACACCTTC. This sequence encodes CSVESFGTPEAYGYTF.

The V and J genes are TRBV5-5 and TRBJ1-4; a weak D match, TRBD1 (5 bases). Germline V lookup: CDR1 SGHKS, CDR2 YYEKEE (reference sequence). CDR3 length: 17 residues. Trimming stripped 4 bases from V and 0 bases from J, with 16 bases between. Here the CDR3 reads CASSPRGTSATNEKLFF. The CDR3 nucleotides read TGTGCCAGCAGCCCGAGGGGAACTAGTGCAACTAATGAAAAACTGTTTTTT.

CDR3 sequence reads: CATSGRGNRGRNSPLHF. Written as DNA, the CDR3 is TGTGCCACCAGCGGGAGAGGGAACAGGGGGAGGAATTCACCCCTCCACTTT. The chain couples TRBV15 to TRBJ1-6, with 8 bases that match TRBD1. V dropped 5 bases and J dropped 7; count of bases not matched to a gene: 13. Germline V gene lookup returns CDR1 LNHNV and CDR2 YYDKDF (reference sequence). There are 17 residues in the CDR3.

This clone was detected once. The CDR3 sequence: CASSYSGRGPYEQYF. The CDR3 DNA reads as TGTGCCAGCAGTTACTCGGGCAGGGGACCCTACGAGCAGTACTTC. The chain has TRBV6-6 and TRBJ2-7, with a possible D match to TRBD1 (6 bases). V lost 0 bases and J lost 2, with 11 bases in between. Per the germline V gene, CDR1 is MNHNY and CDR2 is SVGAGI (reference sequence). The CDR3 contains 15 residues.

The chain combines TRBV29-1 with TRBJ1-2; 8 bases agree with TRBD1. This CDR3 has 15 amino acids. After removal of 5 bases from V and 5 bases from J, the junction contained 13 bases not matched to a gene. Germline V gene sequence: CDR1 SQVTM, CDR2 ANQGSEA. The CDR3 is CSVLQGAHPGYGYTF. DNA of the CDR3: TGCAGCGTTCTCCAGGGGGCGCACCCAGGATATGGCTACACCTTC. Variable domain in full (rest from reference TRBV29-1 and TRBJ1-2): SAVISQKPSRDICQRGTSLTIQCQVDSQVTMMFWYRQQPGQSLTLIATANQGSEATYESGFVIDKFPISRPNLTFSTLTVSNMSPEDSSIYLCSVLQGAHPGYGYTFGSGTRLTVV.

The rearrangement joins TRBV7-9 to TRBJ1-5, with 7 bases that match TRBD1. The V segment lost 3 bases and the J segment 9 bases; nucleotides outside the gene matches: 2. Germline CDR1 SEHNR, CDR2 FQNEAQ (reference sequence). The CDR3 runs to 12 residues. The chain's CDR3 is CASSLGQRPQHF. DNA of the CDR3: TGTGCCAGCAGCTTGGGACAGCGGCCCCAGCATTTT.

The CDR3 loop reads CASSLEGRSTQYF. The CDR3 DNA follows: TGTGCCAGCAGCTTAGAAGGCAGATCAACCCAGTACTTC. The chain couples TRBV11-2 to TRBJ2-5; no reliable D call. V was pared by 0 bases and J by 8 bases, with 10 bases between. The CDR3 contains 13 residues. CDR1 is SGHAT and CDR2 is FQNNGV in the germline V gene. Full variable domain (outside the CDR3, taken from reference TRBV11-2 and TRBJ2-5): EAGVAQSPRYKIIEKRQSVAFWCNPISGHATLYWYQQILGQGPKLLIQFQNNGVVDDSQLPKDRFSAERLKGVDSTLKIQPAKLEDSAVYLCASSLEGRSTQYFGPGTRLLVL.

The chain carries TRBV7-2 and TRBJ1-1; D uncertain. V was clipped by 5 bases and J by 1 base, with 8 bases between them. The CDR3 loop spans 13 amino acids. Germline assignment: CDR1 SGHTA and CDR2 FQGNSA. For the CDR3, the DNA is TGTGCCAGCAGCCTACACCGGAACACTGAAGCTTTCTTT. This encodes CASSLHRNTEAFF. Variable domain in full (rest from reference TRBV7-2 and TRBJ1-1): GAGVSQSPSNKVTEKGKDVELRCDPISGHTALYWYRQSLGQGLEFLIYFQGNSAPDKSGLPSDRFSAERTGGSVSTLTIQRTQQEDSAVYLCASSLHRNTEAFFGQGTRLTVV.

The chain combines TRBV6-6 with TRBJ1-5; D remains ambiguous. In germline, CDR1 is MNHNY, CDR2 SVGAGI (reference sequence). With 7 bases removed from V and 6 bases from J, the gap between germline ends came to 4 bases. The CDR3 is made up of 10 amino acids. The CDR3 region is CASNVQPQHF. The CDR3 DNA follows: TGTGCCAGCAATGTTCAGCCCCAGCATTTT.

This clone was seen just once. The chain combines TRBV28 with TRBJ1-4; TRBD1 matches at 8 bases. The CDR3 contains 13 residues. Germline V gene lookup returns CDR1 MDHEN and CDR2 SYDVKM. Germline trimming cut 5 bases from V and 5 bases from J; bases unmatched to any gene: 1. DNA of the CDR3: TGTGCCAGCAGTCCAGGGGGCAATGAAAAACTGTTTTTT. Translating gives CASSPGGNEKLFF.

This clone was observed a single time. V gene TRBV30 combines with J gene TRBJ1-1; D ambiguous. Germline V gives CDR1 GTSNPN, CDR2 SVGIG (reference sequence). With 0 bases removed from V and 2 bases from J, the gap between germline ends came to 7 bases. The CDR3 covers 13 residues. For the CDR3, the DNA is TGTGCCTGGAGTGTCGCAGGAAACACTGAAGCTTTCTTT. Encoded protein: CAWSVAGNTEAFF.

The chain links TRBV15 to TRBJ2-5; tentative D call: TRBD1 (6 bases). Germline CDR1 LNHNV, CDR2 YYDKDF (reference sequence). V shed 2 bases and J shed 2 bases, with 15 bases lying between them. The CDR3 sequence is 16 residues long. This chain's CDR3 is CATSRTGTTEQETQYF. CDR3 DNA: TGTGCCACCAGCAGAACCGGGACAACCGAACAAGAGACCCAGTACTTC.

The chain employs TRBV7-2 and TRBJ2-3; D remains unclear. The CDR3 extends over 13 amino acids. Trimming left V 4 bases short and J 1 base short, with 6 bases between. Per germline, CDR1 SGHTA and CDR2 FQGNSA. In DNA form, the CDR3 reads TGTGCCAGCAGCTCCATGGGCACAGATACGCAGTATTTT. It encodes CASSSMGTDTQYF.